The text below deals with one T cell receptor beta chain. These data belong to a study of blood T cell repertoires in COVID-19. The data were produced by immunoSEQ multiplex PCR, yet TCRdb's version contains in-frame clones alone and is incomplete. This table has about 190,000 clones, about 82% appearing once. The CDR3 loop spans 16 amino acids. Germline CDR1 reads MDHEN; CDR2 reads SYDVKM. The V and J ends lost 8 bases and 3 bases, in that order; junction bases with no gene match: 11. The rearrangement links TRBV28 to TRBJ1-5; 9 bases align to TRBD1. Sequencing input: PBMCs or T cells enriched from blood (not recorded which). The TCR comes from a man aged 40-49 years with acute COVID-19. Here the CDR3 reads CASFTVDRGINQPQHF. CDR3 DNA: TGTGCCAGCTTTACGGTGGACAGGGGAATCAATCAGCCCCAGCATTTT.